These T cell receptor beta chains were read from a single sample in a study of blood T cell repertoires in COVID-19. Assay: immunoSEQ multiplex PCR; the TCRdb copy retains only in-frame clones and omits some. The table has about 110,000 clones, approximately 79% seen once. Specimen: peripheral blood. All receptors come from a woman aged 80 or over with active or convalescent COVID-19. Each CDR3 is given without its conserved first and last residue.

j_call v_call cdr3_aa
TRBJ1-5 TRBV5-1 ASSLAGTGEEPQH
TRBJ1-1 TRBV3-1/TRBV3-2 ASSRTGTGVLSAEAF
TRBJ2-1 TRBV4-1 ASSQIPGQGYEQF
TRBJ2-3 TRBV29-1 SVAQFGDTQY
TRBJ1-2 TRBV7-8 ASSGQGALDYGYT
TRBJ1-2 TRBV5-1 ASSLERQGAYGYT
TRBJ1-4 TRBV28 ASSLPLSGSREKLF
TRBJ1-5 TRBV19 ASSTRGQYNQPQH
TRBJ1-2 TRBV18 ASSPEQAQGYT
TRBJ1-1 TRBV5-1 ASRRARGNTEAF